This T cell receptor (beta chain) stems from a study of OX40 agonist ivuxolimab in advanced cancers. Study background: Averaging about 60 years in age, with a range of roughly 23 to 80, the cohort was 65% to 85% male. Notes on the study in general: With doses of 0.1-3.0 mg/kg, partial responders showed among the lowest clonal expansion. Among T cells, CD8+ cells averaged more expanded clones than CD4+ cells.

TCRdb keeps only in-frame clones here, not all; method: immunoSEQ multiplex PCR. The sample yields around 84,000 clones, just under 95% seen once. Details on this clone: Its antigen is as yet unknown.

Germline CDR1 reads SGHRS; CDR2 reads YFSETQ. V lost 5 bases and J 2 bases, leaving 19 bases between the germline ends. The CDR3 spans 17 residues. This chain links TRBV5-1 with TRBJ2-2; tentatively, D is TRBD1 (6 bases). Source: CD4+ or CD8+ T cells sorted from blood, taken in a trial of the OX40 agonist ivuxolimab. This sequence was found in an adult with an advanced solid tumor such as melanoma, head and neck, liver or kidney cancer. This CDR3 is CASRVFSGAGNTGELFF. The DNA of the CDR3 is TGCGCCAGCAGGGTCTTTTCAGGGGCCGGAAACACCGGGGAGCTGTTTTTT.